What follows describes a single T cell receptor (beta chain). Per germline, CDR1 LGHDT and CDR2 YNNKEL (reference sequence). Deletions cut 4 bases from V and 0 bases from J, with 10 bases between. CDR3 size: 15 residues. Under the authors' procedure: Scientists estimated how many nucleated cells there were by amplifying reference gene primers. Using immunoSEQ multiplex PCR, the repertoire was profiled, and TCRdb retains in-frame clones only, with some absent. V, J and clone size were drawn from that table, and D and trimming were deduced from the DNA. The sample lists roughly 380,000 clones, roughly 85% occurring once. The data were taken from a study of blood T cell repertoires in COVID-19. Study details: The samples span acute and convalescent COVID-19 from the United States, Italy and Spain. The analysed material was cDNA or gDNA that came from T cells, B-cell-depleted T cells, or PBMCs.

The V gene is TRBV3-1 (or the pseudogene TRBV3-2), the J gene TRBJ2-1, with a weak D call TRBD2 (5 bases). Sample: peripheral blood. The source of this sequence is a woman aged 18-29 years with acute or convalescent COVID-19. CDR3 region: CASSPSRNSYNEQFF. The CDR3 DNA reads as TGTGCCAGCAGCCCTAGCCGAAACTCCTACAATGAGCAGTTCTTC.